Presented here are 17 T cell receptor beta chains from one specimen sequenced in a study of cytomegalovirus exposure and HLA in healthy donors. Primers for the PCR totalled 60 Vbeta and 13 Jbeta. Clones were read by immunoSEQ multiplex PCR, and TCRdb kept only the in-frame ones, dropping some. Seen here are around 120,000 clones, about 80% observed once, and the top ten hold approximately 4%. Material: PBMCs. The receptors were sampled from a woman in her thirties or forties in good health and CMV-seronegative.

This rearrangement joins TRBV2 to TRBJ2-1; TRBD1 matches 7 bases. Germline V gives CDR1 SNHLY, CDR2 FYNNEI. This CDR3 comprises 17 residues. The J segment lost 7 bases and the V segment lost 0 bases, leaving 12 bases of the junction unmatched. The CDR3 DNA reads as TGTGCCAGCAGTGAAGCGCTTTTTCGTGGGACAGTAAATGAGCAGTTCTTC. Its translation is CASSEALFRGTVNEQFF.

This clone has a single count. V gene TRBV7-2 combines with J gene TRBJ1-3; D call uncertain. V lost 5 bases and J 5 bases, leaving 16 bases between the germline ends. CDR1 is SGHTA, CDR2 FQGNSA, per germline. This CDR3 is built from 15 residues. The CDR3, as DNA: TGTGCCAGCAGCACCCCCCGTCGGGAAAGAAACACCATATATTTT. Translated, it gives CASSTPRRERNTIYF.

V usage is TRBV14 and J usage is TRBJ2-5, with TRBD1 identical over 8 bases. This CDR3 is built from 14 residues. The V gene's germline CDR1 is SGHDN and CDR2 FVKESK. Trimming at V came to 2 bases and at J to 5 bases, leaving 4 bases not matched to a gene. The CDR3 loop reads CASSQRTGLETQYF. The CDR3 DNA reads as TGTGCCAGCAGCCAAAGGACAGGGCTGGAGACCCAGTACTTC.

The chain employs TRBV7-6 and TRBJ1-5; 7 positions agree with TRBD1. CDR1 SGHVS and CDR2 FNYEAQ come from the germline V gene. The trim removed 5 bases at V and 4 bases at J, leaving 17 bases unmatched. The CDR3 sequence is 18 residues long. CDR3 nucleotide sequence: TGTGCCAGCAGCCAACGACAGGGTCCTTTCACCAGTAATCAGCCCCAGCATTTT. Protein: CASSQRQGPFTSNQPQHF.

The chain couples TRBV27 to TRBJ2-5, with 9 positions matching TRBD1. Germline V CDR1 and CDR2: MNHEY, SMNVEV (reference sequence). The CDR3 length is 15 residues. V shed 6 bases and J 0 bases; nucleotides not matched to a gene: 5. The CDR3 region has the DNA TGTGCCAGCAGCTGGGGGACAGGGTACCAAGAGACCCAGTACTTC. Its translation is CASSWGTGYQETQYF.

The rearrangement uses TRBV19 and TRBJ1-6, with 10 bases aligning to TRBD1. Germline V CDR1 and CDR2: LNHDA, SQIVND (reference sequence). The length of the CDR3 is 13 residues. The V and J ends lost 5 bases and 14 bases, in that order; junction bases with no gene match: 6. CDR3 nucleotides: TGTGCCAGTAGTGGGGACAGGGGAAGGACCCTCCACTTT. It specifies CASSGDRGRTLHF.

This clone was picked up one time. The chain carries TRBV7-9 and TRBJ2-7, with TRBD1 identical over 7 bases. Germline assignment: CDR1 SEHNR and CDR2 FQNEAQ (reference sequence). V trimming: 5 bases; J trimming: 1 base; junction bases outside the gene matches: 14. The CDR3 contains 17 residues. CDR3 in amino acids: CASSQTDGTALSYEQYF. Written as DNA, the CDR3 is TGTGCCAGCAGCCAAACAGACGGGACAGCCCTTTCCTACGAGCAGTACTTC.

The J gene is TRBJ1-2, the V gene TRBV28, with 7 bases identical to TRBD1. The CDR3 is 14 amino acids. CDR1 and CDR2 (germline): MDHEN, SYDVKM. V was clipped by 5 bases and J by 3 bases; unmatched bases: 6. The CDR3 DNA is TGTGCCAGCAGTACCCGACAGGGTTACTATGGCTACACCTTC. Translating gives CASSTRQGYYGYTF.

The chain recombines TRBV4-3 with TRBJ2-1, with D possibly TRBD1 on 5 matching bases. CDR1 is LGHNA and CDR2 is YSLEER in the germline V gene. Trimming shortened V by 0 bases and J by 8 bases, and 14 bases separated the two germline ends. The CDR3 is 15 residues long. CDR3 DNA sequence: TGCGCCAGCAGCCAAGACTCAGGGTCGAGTGATGAGCAGTTCTTC. Its protein is CASSQDSGSSDEQFF.

This clone appeared once. The chain uses TRBV2 and TRBJ2-7; D is perhaps TRBD2 (5 bases). The germline CDR1 and CDR2 sequences are SNHLY and FYNNEI. This CDR3 spans 12 amino acids. The V end was cut by 6 bases, the J end by 7 bases, with 13 bases between. This CDR3 reads CASSVLGEEQYF. The CDR3 DNA sequence: TGTGCCAGCAGCGTTCTCGGGGAGGAGCAGTACTTC. The whole variable domain, remainder taken from reference TRBV2 and TRBJ2-7, is EPEVTQTPSHQVTQMGQEVILRCVPISNHLYFYWYRQILGQKVEFLVSFYNNEISEKSEIFDDQFSVERPDGSNFTLKIRSTKLEDSAMYFCASSVLGEEQYFGPGTRLTVT.

The table lists this clone with a few counts. The V call is TRBV7-9, the J call TRBJ1-1, with D possibly TRBD1 on 6 matching bases. Trimming took off 5 bases at V and 3 bases at J, with 16 bases between the two ends. This CDR3 region has 15 residues. Germline CDR1 reads SEHNR; CDR2 reads FQNEAQ (reference sequence). The CDR3 sequence: CASSRGGIGDTEAFF. CDR3 in DNA: TGTGCCAGCAGCAGGGGGGGGATTGGGGACACTGAAGCTTTCTTT. Using reference TRBV7-9 and TRBJ1-1 for the parts outside the CDR3, the full variable domain is DTGVSQNPRHKITKRGQNVTFRCDPISEHNRLYWYRQTLGQGPEFLTYFQNEAQLEKSRLLSDRFSAERPKGSFSTLEIQRTEQGDSAMYLCASSRGGIGDTEAFFGQGTRLTVV.

The chain combines TRBV7-9 with TRBJ1-4; weak D call: TRBD1 (6 bases). The CDR3 loop spans 14 amino acids. V dropped 5 bases and J dropped 12 bases, with 19 bases sitting between them. The V gene's germline CDR1 is SEHNR and CDR2 FQNEAQ (reference sequence). CDR3 in DNA: TGTGCCAGCAGCCTACCAAAAGGTGGGGGCGAACTGTTTTTT. Its translation is CASSLPKGGGELFF.

The V call is TRBV6-5, the J call TRBJ2-2; a weak D match, TRBD2 (7 bases). The length of the CDR3 is 13 residues. With 11 bases removed from V and 8 bases from J, the gap between germline ends came to 18 bases. CDR1 and CDR2 (germline): MNHEY, SVGAGI. CDR3 nucleotide sequence: TGTGCCTCCTCCCGGGGGGCTCAAGGGGAGCTGTTTTTT. This gives the protein CASSRGAQGELFF.

The rearrangement joins TRBV5-1 to TRBJ2-1; weak D call: TRBD2 (5 bases). CDR1 is SGHRS and CDR2 is YFSETQ in the germline V gene. This CDR3 is 15 amino acids long. The V end was cut by 4 bases, the J end by 5 bases, with 16 bases between. The CDR3 sequence: CASSPTLGENNEQFF. Here the CDR3 DNA reads TGCGCCAGCAGCCCGACCCTGGGAGAAAACAATGAGCAGTTCTTC.

The V gene is TRBV7-8, the J gene TRBJ2-2, with TRBD1 matching over 7 bases. After removal of 1 base from V and 6 bases from J, the junction contained 8 bases not matched to a gene. The germline gives CDR1 SGHVS, CDR2 FQNEAQ. The length of the CDR3 is 16 residues. DNA for the CDR3: TGTGCCAGCAGCTTAGGCAGACAGGGTCGGGCCGGGGAGCTGTTTTTT. It specifies CASSLGRQGRAGELFF.

The chain joins TRBV18 to TRBJ2-1, with 7 positions matching TRBD2. V was pared by 6 bases and J by 10 bases, with 9 bases of the junction left unmatched. The CDR3 is 13 residues long. Per the germline V gene, CDR1 is KGHSH and CDR2 is LQKENI. The CDR3, as DNA: TGTGCCAGCTCCCCGGGACCCGGGAGGGAGCAGTTCTTC. It translates to CASSPGPGREQFF.

The V gene is TRBV7-8, the J gene TRBJ2-2; TRBD2 aligns across 9 bases. This CDR3 contains 15 residues. Germline V gives CDR1 SGHVS, CDR2 FQNEAQ. The trim removed 1 base at V and 6 bases at J, leaving 3 bases unmatched. CDR3 nucleotides: TGTGCCAGCAGCTTAGGGACTAGCGTTGCCGGGGAGCTGTTTTTT. Its translation: CASSLGTSVAGELFF.